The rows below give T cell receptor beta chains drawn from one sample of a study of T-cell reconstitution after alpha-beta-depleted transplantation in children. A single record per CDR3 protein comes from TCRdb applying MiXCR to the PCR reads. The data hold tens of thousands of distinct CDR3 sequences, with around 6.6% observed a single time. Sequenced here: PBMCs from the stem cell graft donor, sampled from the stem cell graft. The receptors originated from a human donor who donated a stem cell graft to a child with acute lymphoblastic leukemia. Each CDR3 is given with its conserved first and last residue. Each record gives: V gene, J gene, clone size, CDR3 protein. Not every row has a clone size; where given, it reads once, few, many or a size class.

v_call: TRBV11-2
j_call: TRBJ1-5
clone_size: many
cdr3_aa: CASSQGQGPNQPQHF

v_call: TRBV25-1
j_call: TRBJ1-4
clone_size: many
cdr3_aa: CASSDNGWNEKLFF

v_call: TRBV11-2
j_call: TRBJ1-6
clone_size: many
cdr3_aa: CASSQSRFRSPLHF

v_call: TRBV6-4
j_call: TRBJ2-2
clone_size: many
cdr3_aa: CASSRRSGRGTGELFF

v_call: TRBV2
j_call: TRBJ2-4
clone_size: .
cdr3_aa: CASRGDSLAKNIQYF

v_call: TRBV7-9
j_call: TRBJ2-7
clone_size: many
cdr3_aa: CASSLGVQGPPYEQYF

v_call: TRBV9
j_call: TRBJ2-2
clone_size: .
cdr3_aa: CASNGGQDGELFF

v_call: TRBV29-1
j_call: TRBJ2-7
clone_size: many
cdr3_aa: CSVGRVGEQYF

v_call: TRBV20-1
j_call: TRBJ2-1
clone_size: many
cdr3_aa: CSAFAAMGDEQFF

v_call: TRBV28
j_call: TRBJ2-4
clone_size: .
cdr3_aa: CASSPRDIQYF

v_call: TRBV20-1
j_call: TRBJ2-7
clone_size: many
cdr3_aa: CSARRDRALEQYF